Below, 10 T cell receptor beta chains from the same sample are listed, as sequenced in a study of blood T cell repertoires in COVID-19. Profiled with immunoSEQ multiplex PCR; TCRdb holds only in-frame clones, not every one. The sample carries 290,000 or so clones, around 90% recorded once. Sample: PBMCs or T cells enriched from blood (not recorded which). These receptors all come from a woman aged 18-30 years with acute COVID-19.

This sequence joins TRBV28 and TRBJ1-6; TRBD1 matches at 10 bases. Germline V gene lookup returns CDR1 MDHEN and CDR2 SYDVKM. This CDR3 is built from 15 residues. V was clipped by 6 bases and J by 10 bases; unmatched bases: 9. The CDR3 sequence: CASRGTGVANSPLHF. CDR3 nucleotides: TGTGCCAGCAGGGGGACAGGGGTGGCTAACTCACCCCTCCACTTT. The full variable domain, rest sourced from reference TRBV28 and TRBJ1-6, is DVKVTQSSRYLVKRTGEKVFLECVQDMDHENMFWYRQDPGLGLRLIYFSYDVKMKEKGDIPEGYSVSREKKERFSLILESASTNQTSMYLCASRGTGVANSPLHFGNGTRLTVT.

This rearrangement joins TRBV27 to TRBJ1-6; TRBD1 aligns across 7 bases. Germline trimming cut 5 bases from V and 3 bases from J; bases unmatched to any gene: 4. This CDR3 is 15 amino acids long. Looked up from germline, CDR1 is MNHEY and CDR2 is SMNVEV (reference sequence). The CDR3 here is CASSPTGVYNSPLHF. The CDR3 nucleotides are TGTGCCAGCAGTCCTACAGGGGTCTATAATTCACCCCTCCACTTT.

This chain joins TRBV27 and TRBJ2-7; TRBD1 might be the D (6 bases). CDR3 length: 15 amino acids. The germline V gene has CDR1 MNHEY and CDR2 SMNVEV (reference sequence). V lost 5 bases and J lost 4, with 18 bases in between. The CDR3 DNA is TGTGCCAGCAGTGTCCGACAGGACCCCTTTTACGAGCAGTACTTC. This codes for CASSVRQDPFYEQYF.

The V call is TRBV5-8, the J call TRBJ2-7; unclear D gene. The CDR3 length is 13 residues. V was trimmed by 1 base and J by 4 bases, leaving 9 bases between them. The germline V gene encodes CDR1 SGHTS and CDR2 YDEGEE. The CDR3 DNA follows: TGTGCCAGCAGCTTGTCCCCCATGTACGAGCAGTACTTC. It codes for CASSLSPMYEQYF.

This sequence joins TRBV5-6 and TRBJ2-1; 11 nucleotides match TRBD1. CDR3 length equals 15 residues. Germline V gene sequence: CDR1 SGHDT, CDR2 YYEEEE. Trimming removed 2 bases from V and 4 bases from J; junction bases left unmatched: 2. CDR3 sequence: CASSFGTGGYNEQFF. Written as DNA, the CDR3 is TGTGCCAGCAGCTTTGGGACAGGGGGGTACAATGAGCAGTTCTTC.

This clone was counted once. The rearrangement uses TRBV5-1 and TRBJ2-1, with a possible D match to TRBD1 (7 bases). Germline loops: CDR1 SGHRS, CDR2 YFSETQ. This CDR3 has 15 residues. With 2 bases removed from V and 8 bases from J, the gap between germline ends came to 17 bases. The CDR3 here is CASSFRGRGVDEQFF. Here the CDR3 DNA reads TGCGCCAGCAGCTTTCGAGGCAGGGGGGTTGATGAGCAGTTCTTC.

The rearrangement joins TRBV6-6 to TRBJ1-3, with 7 bases lining up with TRBD1. This CDR3 comprises 15 residues. Germline loops: CDR1 MNHNY, CDR2 SVGAGI (reference sequence). Trimming cost V 2 bases and J 2 bases; bases outside gene matches: 3. As DNA, the CDR3 is TGTGCCAGCAGTTACCGGCAGGGGGCTGGAAACACCATATATTTT. The encoded protein is CASSYRQGAGNTIYF.

V gene TRBV19 combines with J gene TRBJ1-2, with a weak D call TRBD1 (6 bases). Per germline, CDR1 LNHDA and CDR2 SQIVND (reference sequence). The V gene lost 3 bases and the J gene lost 4 bases, with 18 bases spanning the gap. This CDR3 has 16 residues. CDR3 residues: CASSIAPTGSGYGYTF. In nucleotides, the CDR3 is TGTGCCAGTAGTATCGCCCCGACAGGTTCGGGCTATGGCTACACCTTC.

This clone was picked up one time. The V and J genes are TRBV6-5 and TRBJ2-7; 9 nucleotides match TRBD1. Germline CDR1 MNHEY, CDR2 SVGAGI. J gave up 1 base and V 8 bases, and 6 bases lay outside the gene matches. The CDR3 has 14 residues. CDR3 nucleotides: TGTGCCAGCGCGAGGGACAGGGATTCCTACGAGCAGTACTTC. Residues: CASARDRDSYEQYF.

The genes are TRBV25-1 and TRBJ1-1, with 8 positions matching TRBD1. Trimming took 2 bases from V and 0 from J; bases not matched to a gene: 5. The CDR3 consists of 16 residues. In germline, CDR1 is MGHDK, CDR2 SYGVNS. Here the CDR3 DNA reads TGTGCCAGCAGTGAACAGGGGGCACGAATGAACACTGAAGCTTTCTTT. Translated: CASSEQGARMNTEAFF.